This entry features one T cell receptor beta chain sequence. The antigen remains undetermined. Per sample, a minimum of 7 million PBMCs were isolated. With a J-beta primer mix and a sample-barcoded 5' primer, a second PCR ran 7 to 11 cycles. Carrying 12 random nucleotides, a template-switch adaptor labeled each individual cDNA molecule. TCRdb recomputed calls from the 5' RACE reads with MiXCR, one row per CDR3 protein. Seen here are about 620,000 distinct CDR3 sequences, more than 45% observed once, and the top ten hold approximately 15%. Between the trimmed V and J ends, which lost 5 bases and 1 base, there was a span of 12 bases. Germline CDR1 reads SGDLS; CDR2 reads YYNGEE. The length of the CDR3 is 15 residues. The data were obtained in a study of blood T cells in healthy people across ages. The study's findings and limits: PBMCs left unsorted prevented a conclusive naive versus antigen-experienced comparison.

The chain is built from TRBV9 and TRBJ2-2; a weak D match, TRBD2 (5 bases). Sequencing was carried out using blood. The clonotype was recovered from an elderly woman in good health. This CDR3 reads CASRAAGKNTGELFF. CDR3 nucleotide sequence: TGTGCCAGCAGGGCAGCCGGGAAGAACACCGGGGAGCTGTTTTTT.